This entry is about one T cell receptor beta chain. The CDR3 runs 16 residues. The V and J ends lost 5 bases and 4 bases, in that order; junction bases with no gene match: 5. The germline gives CDR1 LNHDA, CDR2 SQIVND (reference sequence). The sample is drawn from a study of shared clonotypes between healthy human individuals. Cells designated naive CD8 were CD45RO-negative and were positively selected for CCR7, with terminally differentiated effector memory CD45RA+ cells excluded. Data came from immunoSEQ multiplex PCR; TCRdb stores just in-frame clones and leaves some out. The repertoire holds around 2,000,000 clones, with about 95% as singletons.

The source is a man aged 18-30 years in good health. The V call is TRBV19, the J call TRBJ2-1, with 13 bases matching TRBD2. The sequenced sample was naive CD8+ T cells sorted from blood. CDR3 region: CASSEPGLAGYNEQFF. For the CDR3, the DNA is TGTGCCAGTAGTGAACCGGGACTAGCGGGATACAATGAGCAGTTCTTC.